The clone carrying this T cell receptor (beta chain) was observed many times. The antigen is unknown. The sample is drawn from a study of neurological immune-mediated disorders. The cDNA came from 5'RACE, which used 10-nucleotide random UMIs. TCRdb analysed the 5' RACE reads with MiXCR anew, one entry per CDR3 protein. The table has 65,000 to 75,000 distinct CDR3 sequences, around 5.1% seen once; the top ten hold roughly 5%. The germline V gene has CDR1 PRHDT and CDR2 FYEKMQ (reference sequence). The CDR3 extends over 13 amino acids. The V and J ends lost 2 bases and 8 bases respectively, with 12 bases between them. Study results and caveats: One related-CDR3 cluster, which may be a signature, held the repertoires of 18 of 34 multiple sclerosis patients after phylogenetic grouping. Multiple sclerosis was found to have the least TCR clonal expansion, below healthy controls, and HTLV-1-associated myelopathy the most.

The sample consisted of PBMCs. The chain carries TRBV13 and TRBJ1-2; D is undetermined. The clonotype originates from a human donor with multiple sclerosis. The donor label of this sample is uncertain. The CDR3 DNA is TGTGCCAGCAGCTTACCGACTGGGTACGGCTACACCTTC. Its translation is CASSLPTGYGYTF. The full variable domain, in which reference TRBV13 and TRBJ1-2 provide the parts outside the CDR3, is AAGVIQSPRHLIKEKRETATLKCYPIPRHDTVYWYQQGPGQDPQFLISFYEKMQSDKGSIPDRFSAQQFSDYHSELNMSSLELGDSALYFCASSLPTGYGYTFGSGTRLTVV.